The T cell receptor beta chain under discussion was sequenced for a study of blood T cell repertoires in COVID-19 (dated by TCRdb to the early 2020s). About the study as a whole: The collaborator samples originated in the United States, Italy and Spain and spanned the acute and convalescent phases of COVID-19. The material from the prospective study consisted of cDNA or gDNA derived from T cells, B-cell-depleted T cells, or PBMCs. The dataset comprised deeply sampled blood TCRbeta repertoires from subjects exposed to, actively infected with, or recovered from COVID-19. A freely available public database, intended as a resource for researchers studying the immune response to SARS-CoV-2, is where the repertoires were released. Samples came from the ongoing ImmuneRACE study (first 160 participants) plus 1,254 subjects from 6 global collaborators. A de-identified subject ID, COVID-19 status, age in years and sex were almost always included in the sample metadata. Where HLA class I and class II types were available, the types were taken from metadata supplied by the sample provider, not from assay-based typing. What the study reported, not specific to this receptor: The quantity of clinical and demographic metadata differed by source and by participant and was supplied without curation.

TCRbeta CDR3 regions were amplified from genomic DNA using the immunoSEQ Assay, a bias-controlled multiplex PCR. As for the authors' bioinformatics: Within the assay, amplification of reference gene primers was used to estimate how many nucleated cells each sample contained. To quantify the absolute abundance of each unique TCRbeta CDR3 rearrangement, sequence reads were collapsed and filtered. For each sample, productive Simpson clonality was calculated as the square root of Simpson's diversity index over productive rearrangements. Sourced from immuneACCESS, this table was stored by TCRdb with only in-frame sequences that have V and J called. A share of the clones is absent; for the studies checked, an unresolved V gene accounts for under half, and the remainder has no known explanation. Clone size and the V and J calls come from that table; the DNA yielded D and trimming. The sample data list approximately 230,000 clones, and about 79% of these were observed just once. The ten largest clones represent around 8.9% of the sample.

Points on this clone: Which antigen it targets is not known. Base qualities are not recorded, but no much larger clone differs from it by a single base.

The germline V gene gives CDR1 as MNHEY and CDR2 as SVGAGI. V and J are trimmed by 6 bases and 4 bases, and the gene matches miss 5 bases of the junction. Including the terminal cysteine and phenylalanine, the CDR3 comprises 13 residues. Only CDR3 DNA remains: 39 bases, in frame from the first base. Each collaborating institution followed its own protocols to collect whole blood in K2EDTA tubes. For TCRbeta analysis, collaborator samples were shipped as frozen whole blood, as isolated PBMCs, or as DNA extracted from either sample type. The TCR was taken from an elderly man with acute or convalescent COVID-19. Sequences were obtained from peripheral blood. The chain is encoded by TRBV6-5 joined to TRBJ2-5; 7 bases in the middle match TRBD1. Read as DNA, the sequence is TGTGCCAGCAGGACGACAGGGCTAGAGACCCAGTACTTC. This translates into CASRTTGLETQYF.